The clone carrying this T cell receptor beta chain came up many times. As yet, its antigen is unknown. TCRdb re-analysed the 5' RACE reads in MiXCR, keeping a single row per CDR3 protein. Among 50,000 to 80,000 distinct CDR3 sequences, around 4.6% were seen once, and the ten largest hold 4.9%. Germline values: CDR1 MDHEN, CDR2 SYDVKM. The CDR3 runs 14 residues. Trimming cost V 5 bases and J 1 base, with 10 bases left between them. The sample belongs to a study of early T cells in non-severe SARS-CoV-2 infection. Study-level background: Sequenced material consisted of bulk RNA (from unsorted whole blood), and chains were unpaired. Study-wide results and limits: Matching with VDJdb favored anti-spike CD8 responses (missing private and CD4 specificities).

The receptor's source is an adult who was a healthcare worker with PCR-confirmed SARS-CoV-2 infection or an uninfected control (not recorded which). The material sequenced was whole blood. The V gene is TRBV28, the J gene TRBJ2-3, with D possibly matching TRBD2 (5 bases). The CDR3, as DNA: TGTGCCAGCAGTGCTGGCGGGCGCACAGATACGCAGTATTTT. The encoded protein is CASSAGGRTDTQYF.